This TCR beta chain appears in the sequencing data of a study of blood T cell repertoires in COVID-19. At the level of the study: T cells, B-cell-depleted T cells, or PBMCs provided the cDNA or gDNA that served as material.

The CDR3 spans 15 residues. The V and J ends lost 7 bases and 4 bases respectively, with 17 bases between them. Germline assignment: CDR1 MNHEY and CDR2 SVGEGT. Contact with a PCR-confirmed or clinician-diagnosed COVID-19 case occurred within 2 weeks of entry. Authors' data handling: Estimation of nucleated cell counts was performed using reference gene primer amplification. Some clones are missing from TCRdb's copy, which holds only in-frame ones; the method was immunoSEQ multiplex PCR. The V and J calls and clone size are taken from that table; D and trimming were inferred from the DNA. The sample lists some 290,000 clones, approximately 91% occurring once.

The TCR comes from a woman in her thirties who had been exposed to COVID-19. The chain links TRBV6-2 or TRBV6-3 to TRBJ2-1; either TRBD1 or TRBD2 may supply D (7 bases each). Sequencing was performed on PBMCs or T cells enriched from blood (not recorded which). CDR3 in amino acids: CASTPGGAPYNEQFF. The CDR3 nucleotides read TGTGCCAGCACCCCAGGGGGGGCCCCTTACAATGAGCAGTTCTTC.